What follows is one T cell receptor (beta chain) and its context. Original methodology: From reference gene primer amplification, estimates of nucleated cell counts were derived. TCRdb's copy holds only in-frame clones and misses some; the assay was immunoSEQ multiplex PCR. From that table come the V and J calls and clone size; the DNA was used to work out D and trimming. The sample includes about 140,000 clones, about 88% of them seen just once. The CDR3 loop spans 16 amino acids. Germline V lookup: CDR1 MDHEN, CDR2 SYDVKM. Trimming took off 5 bases at V and 1 base at J, with 15 bases between the two ends. The data were obtained in a study of blood T cell repertoires in COVID-19. About the study: Researchers got acute and convalescent COVID-19 samples from the United States, Italy and Spain. Sources were T cells, B-cell-depleted T cells, or PBMCs; the material itself was cDNA or gDNA.

The clonotype was recovered from a human donor in a cohort sampled during active COVID-19. Sequencing was done on a sample of peripheral blood. V gene TRBV28 combines with J gene TRBJ1-3; TRBD1 might be the D (6 bases). CDR3 sequence (DNA): TGTGCCAGCAGTCTCCCTGGGGGGGCTTCTGGAAACACCATATATTTT. The encoded protein is CASSLPGGASGNTIYF.